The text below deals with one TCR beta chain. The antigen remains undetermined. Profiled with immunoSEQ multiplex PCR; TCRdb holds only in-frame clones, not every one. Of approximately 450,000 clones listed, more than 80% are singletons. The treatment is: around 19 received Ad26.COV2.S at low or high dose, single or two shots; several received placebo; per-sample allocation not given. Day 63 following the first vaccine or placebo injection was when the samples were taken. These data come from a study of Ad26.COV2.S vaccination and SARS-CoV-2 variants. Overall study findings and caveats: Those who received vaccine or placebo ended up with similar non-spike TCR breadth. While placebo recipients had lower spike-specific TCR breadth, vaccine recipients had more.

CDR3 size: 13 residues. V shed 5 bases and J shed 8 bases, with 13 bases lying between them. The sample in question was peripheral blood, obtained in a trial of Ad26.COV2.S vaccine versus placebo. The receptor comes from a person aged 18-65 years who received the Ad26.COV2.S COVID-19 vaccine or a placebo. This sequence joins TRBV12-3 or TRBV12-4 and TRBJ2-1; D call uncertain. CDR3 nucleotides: TGTGCCAGCAGTCCCCGGTTGGTGGATGAGCAGTTCTTC. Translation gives CASSPRLVDEQFF.